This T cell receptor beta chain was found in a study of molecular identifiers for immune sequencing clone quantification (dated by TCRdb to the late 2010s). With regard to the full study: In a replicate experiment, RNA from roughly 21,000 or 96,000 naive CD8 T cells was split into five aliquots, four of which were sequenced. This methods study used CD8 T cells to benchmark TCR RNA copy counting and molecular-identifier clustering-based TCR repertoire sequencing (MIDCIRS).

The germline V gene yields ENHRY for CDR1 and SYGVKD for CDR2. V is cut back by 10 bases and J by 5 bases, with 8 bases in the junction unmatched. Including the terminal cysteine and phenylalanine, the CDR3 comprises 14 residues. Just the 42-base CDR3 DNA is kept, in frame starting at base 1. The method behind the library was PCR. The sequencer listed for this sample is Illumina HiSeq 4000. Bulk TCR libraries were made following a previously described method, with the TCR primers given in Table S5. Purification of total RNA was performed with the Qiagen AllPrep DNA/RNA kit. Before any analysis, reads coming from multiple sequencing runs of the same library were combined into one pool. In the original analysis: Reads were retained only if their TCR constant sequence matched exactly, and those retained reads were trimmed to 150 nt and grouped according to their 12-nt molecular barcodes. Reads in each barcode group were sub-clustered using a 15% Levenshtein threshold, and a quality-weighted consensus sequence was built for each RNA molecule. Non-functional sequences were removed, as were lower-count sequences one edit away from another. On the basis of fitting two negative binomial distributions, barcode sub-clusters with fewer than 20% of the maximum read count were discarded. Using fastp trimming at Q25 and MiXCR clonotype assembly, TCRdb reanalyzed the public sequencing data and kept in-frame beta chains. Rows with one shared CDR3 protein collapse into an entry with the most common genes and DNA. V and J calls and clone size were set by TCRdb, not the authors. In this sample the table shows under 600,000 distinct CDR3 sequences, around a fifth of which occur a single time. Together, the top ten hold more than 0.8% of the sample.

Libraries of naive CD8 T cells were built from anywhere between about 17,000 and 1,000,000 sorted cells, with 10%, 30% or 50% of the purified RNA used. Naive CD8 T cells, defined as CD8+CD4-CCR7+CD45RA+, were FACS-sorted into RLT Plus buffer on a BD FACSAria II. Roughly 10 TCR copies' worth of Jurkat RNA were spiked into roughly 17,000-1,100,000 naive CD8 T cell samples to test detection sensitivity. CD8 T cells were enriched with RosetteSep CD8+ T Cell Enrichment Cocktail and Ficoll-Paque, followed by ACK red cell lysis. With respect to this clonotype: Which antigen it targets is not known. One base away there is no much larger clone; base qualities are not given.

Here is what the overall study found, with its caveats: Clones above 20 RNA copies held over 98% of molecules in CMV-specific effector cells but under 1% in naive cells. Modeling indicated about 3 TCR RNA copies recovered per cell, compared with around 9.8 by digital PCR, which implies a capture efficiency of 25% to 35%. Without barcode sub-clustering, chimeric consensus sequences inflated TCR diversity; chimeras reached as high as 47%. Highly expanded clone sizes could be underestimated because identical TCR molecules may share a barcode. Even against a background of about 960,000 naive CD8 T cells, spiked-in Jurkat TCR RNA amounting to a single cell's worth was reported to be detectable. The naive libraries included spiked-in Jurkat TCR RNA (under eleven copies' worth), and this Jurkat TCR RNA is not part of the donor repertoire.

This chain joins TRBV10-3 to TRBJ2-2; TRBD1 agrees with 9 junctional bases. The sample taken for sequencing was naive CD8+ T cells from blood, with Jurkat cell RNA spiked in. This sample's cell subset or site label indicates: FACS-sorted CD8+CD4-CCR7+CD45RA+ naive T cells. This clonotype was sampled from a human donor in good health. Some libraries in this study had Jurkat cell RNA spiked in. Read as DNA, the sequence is TGTGCCACGGGGACAGGGCAAGGGACCGGGGAGCTGTTTTTT. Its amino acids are CATGTGQGTGELFF.